The T cell receptor (beta chain) under discussion was sequenced for a study of blood T cells in healthy people across ages. CDR1 is LNHNV and CDR2 is YYDKDF in the germline V gene (reference sequence). The CDR3 sequence is 14 residues long. J lost 5 bases, V lost 5 bases, and 2 bases had no gene match. For the second PCR, which ran for roughly 6 to 12 cycles, a sample-barcoded 5' primer and a J-beta primer mix were used. TCRdb used MiXCR to reprocess the 5' RACE reads, holding one entry per CDR3 protein. This repertoire shows roughly 1.7 million distinct CDR3 sequences, around 36% found once; its top ten account for about 11%.

V gene TRBV15 combines with J gene TRBJ2-1, with 11 bases lining up with TRBD2. The clonotype was recovered from a woman aged 30 to 39 in good health. Sequencing used blood. The CDR3 nucleotides read TGTGCCACCAGCCGACTAGCGGGACACAATGAGCAGTTCTTC. Its protein is CATSRLAGHNEQFF.